Shown below are 5 T cell receptor beta chains from a single sample sequenced in a study of a mutant IDH1 vaccine in newly diagnosed glioma. No antigen has been assigned to these receptors. The data were produced by immunoSEQ multiplex PCR, yet TCRdb's version contains in-frame clones alone and is incomplete. The sample has around 76,000 clones; approximately 89% are singletons. Documented time point: week 23, last vaccination. Doses of 300 ug of mutant IDH1 20-mer peptide were given with topical imiquimod. The sample consisted of PBMCs, taken from a glioma patient whose treatment included an IDH1 peptide vaccine. These TCRs come from a woman aged 45-59 years with glioma.

The chain recombines TRBV7-6 with TRBJ2-2, with TRBD1 identical over 7 bases. Unmatched junction bases numbered 8, after V lost 2 bases and J lost 5 bases. The germline CDR1 and CDR2 sequences are SGHVS and FNYEAQ. The CDR3 covers 16 residues. CDR3 in DNA: TGTGCCAGCAGCTTAAGTCACAGGGGAAGGACCGGGGAGCTGTTTTTT. Its translation is CASSLSHRGRTGELFF.

CDR3 amino acids: CASSGRSADTQYF. The CDR3 DNA reads as TGTGCCAGCAGCGGCCGTTCGGCAGATACGCAGTATTTT. This chain uses TRBV9 with TRBJ2-3, with D unclear. Deletions cut 3 bases from V and 4 bases from J, with 9 bases between. CDR1 and CDR2 from the germline V gene are SGDLS and YYNGEE. This CDR3 is 13 amino acids long.

There are a few counts of this clone. The V and J genes are TRBV10-1 and TRBJ1-1; the D gene is possibly TRBD1 (5 bases). With 9 bases removed from V and 3 bases from J, the gap between germline ends came to 17 bases. In germline, CDR1 is WNHNN, CDR2 SYGVQD (reference sequence). The CDR3 covers 14 residues. This CDR3 reads CASAGLGSDTEAFF. CDR3 sequence (DNA): TGCGCCAGTGCAGGGTTAGGGTCCGACACTGAAGCTTTCTTT.

The chain joins TRBV6-1 to TRBJ1-2; TRBD1 agrees at 7 bases. From germline, CDR1 is MNHNS and CDR2 SASEGT. V lost 5 bases to trimming and J lost 4 bases; unmatched junction nucleotides: 7. The CDR3 contains 14 residues. In nucleotides, the CDR3 is TGTGCCAGCAGTAGCACTCGGGACAGCTATGGCTACACCTTC. Amino acid sequence: CASSSTRDSYGYTF.

This chain uses TRBV5-1 with TRBJ1-1; D is uncertain. Trimming took 4 bases from V and 1 from J, leaving 20 bases between them. In germline, CDR1 is SGHRS, CDR2 YFSETQ. This CDR3 is built from 17 residues. The CDR3 DNA is TGCGCCAGCAGCCGTATCGGGAGAGGACTGACGAACACTGAAGCTTTCTTT. It codes for CASSRIGRGLTNTEAFF.